This T cell receptor (beta chain) was captured in a study of T cells in localized non-small cell lung cancer. Germline values: CDR1 SGHTA, CDR2 FQGNSA. The CDR3 totals 15 residues. V shed 5 bases and J 1 base; nucleotides not matched to a gene: 3. As to this clone: Its antigen is currently unknown.

Data came from immunoSEQ multiplex PCR; TCRdb stores just in-frame clones and leaves some out. The table lists roughly 89,000 clones, roughly 93% of them singletons. Whole-study results and caveats: One tumor region alone was sequenced, and heterogeneity therefore remains possible.

The rearrangement joins TRBV7-2 to TRBJ2-3, with TRBD2 identical over 10 bases. The receptor was derived from a woman between 40 and 69 years old with stage II squamous cell lung carcinoma. The source was PBMCs, collected before any cancer treatment. CDR3 region: CASSIGTSGTDTQYF. CDR3 DNA sequence: TGTGCCAGCAGCATCGGGACTAGCGGCACAGATACGCAGTATTTT.